This entry describes one T cell receptor (beta chain). Its antigen is currently unknown. This sample is drawn from a study of T cells after yellow fever vaccination. Points from the study as a whole: Most primary-vaccination clones reappeared after the booster (around 95% CD4, more than 70% CD8).

5'RACE template switching generated TCR cDNA, adding a universal primer site and UMIs. MiXCR, applied by TCRdb to the 5' RACE reads, yields one record per CDR3 protein. The table records 300,000 to 350,000 distinct CDR3 sequences, 8% to 9.5% of them present only once. V dropped 8 bases and J dropped 7 bases, with 12 bases sitting between them. The germline V gene encodes CDR1 MDHEN and CDR2 SYDVKM. The CDR3 is made up of 11 amino acids. Material: PBMCs, obtained roughly seven weeks after the first yellow fever vaccination. This TCR was recovered from a man aged 18-30 years who received the YFV17D yellow fever vaccine. The chain recombines TRBV28 with TRBJ2-7; D remains ambiguous. This CDR3 reads CASLLPGEQYV. The DNA of the CDR3 is TGTGCCAGCCTCCTACCGGGTGAGCAGTACGTC.